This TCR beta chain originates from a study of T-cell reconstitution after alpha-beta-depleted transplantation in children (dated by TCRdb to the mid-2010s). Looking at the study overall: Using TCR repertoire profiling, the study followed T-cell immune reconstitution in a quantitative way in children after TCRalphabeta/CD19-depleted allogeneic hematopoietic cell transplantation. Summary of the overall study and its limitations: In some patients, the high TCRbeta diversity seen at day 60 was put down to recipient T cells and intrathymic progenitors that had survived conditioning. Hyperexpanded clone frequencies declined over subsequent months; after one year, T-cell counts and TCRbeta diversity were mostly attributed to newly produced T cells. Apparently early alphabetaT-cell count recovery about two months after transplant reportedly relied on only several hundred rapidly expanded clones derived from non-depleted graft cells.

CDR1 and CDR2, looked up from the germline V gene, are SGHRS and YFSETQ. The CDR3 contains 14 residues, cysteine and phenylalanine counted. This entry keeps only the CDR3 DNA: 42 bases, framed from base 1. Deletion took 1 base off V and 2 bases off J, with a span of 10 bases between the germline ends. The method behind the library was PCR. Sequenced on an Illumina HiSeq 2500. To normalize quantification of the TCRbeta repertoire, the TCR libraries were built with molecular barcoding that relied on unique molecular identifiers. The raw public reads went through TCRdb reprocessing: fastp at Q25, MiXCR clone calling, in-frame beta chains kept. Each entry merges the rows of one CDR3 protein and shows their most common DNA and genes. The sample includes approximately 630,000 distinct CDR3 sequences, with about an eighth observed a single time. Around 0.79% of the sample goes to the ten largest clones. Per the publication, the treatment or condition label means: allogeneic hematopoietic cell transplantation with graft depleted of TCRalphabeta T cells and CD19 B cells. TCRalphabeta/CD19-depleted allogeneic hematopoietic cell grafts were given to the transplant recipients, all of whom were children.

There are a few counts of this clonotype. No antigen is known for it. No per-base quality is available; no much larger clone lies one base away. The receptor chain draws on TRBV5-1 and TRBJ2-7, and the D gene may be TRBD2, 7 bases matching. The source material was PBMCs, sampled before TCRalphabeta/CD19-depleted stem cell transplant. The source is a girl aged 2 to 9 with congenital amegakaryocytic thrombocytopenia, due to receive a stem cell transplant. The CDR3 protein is CASSLYGGPYEQYF. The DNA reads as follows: TGCGCCAGCAGCTTGTACGGGGGGCCCTACGAGCAGTACTTC.